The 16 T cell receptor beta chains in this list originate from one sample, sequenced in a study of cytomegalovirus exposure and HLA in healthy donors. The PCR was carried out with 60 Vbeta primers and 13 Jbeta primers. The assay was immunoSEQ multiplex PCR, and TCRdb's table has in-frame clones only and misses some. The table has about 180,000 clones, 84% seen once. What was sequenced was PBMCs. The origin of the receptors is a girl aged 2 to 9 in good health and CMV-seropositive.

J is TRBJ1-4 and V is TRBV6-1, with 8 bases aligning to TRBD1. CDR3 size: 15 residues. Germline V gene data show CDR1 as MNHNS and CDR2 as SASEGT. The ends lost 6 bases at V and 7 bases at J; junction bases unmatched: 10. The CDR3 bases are TGTGCCAGCAGCGACAGGGGCTTAAGCGGTGAAAAACTGTTTTTT. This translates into CASSDRGLSGEKLFF.

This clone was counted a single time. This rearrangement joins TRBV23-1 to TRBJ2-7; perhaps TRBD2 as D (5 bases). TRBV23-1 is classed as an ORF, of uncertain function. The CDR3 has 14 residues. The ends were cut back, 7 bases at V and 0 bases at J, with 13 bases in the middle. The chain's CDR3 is CASTKLASSYEQYF. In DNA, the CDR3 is TGCGCCAGCACCAAGCTAGCCAGCTCCTACGAGCAGTACTTC.

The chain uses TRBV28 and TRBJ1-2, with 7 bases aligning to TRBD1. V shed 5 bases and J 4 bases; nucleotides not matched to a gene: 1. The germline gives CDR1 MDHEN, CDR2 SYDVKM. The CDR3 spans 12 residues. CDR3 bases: TGTGCCAGCAGTACAGGGGTCTATGGCTACACCTTC. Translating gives CASSTGVYGYTF.

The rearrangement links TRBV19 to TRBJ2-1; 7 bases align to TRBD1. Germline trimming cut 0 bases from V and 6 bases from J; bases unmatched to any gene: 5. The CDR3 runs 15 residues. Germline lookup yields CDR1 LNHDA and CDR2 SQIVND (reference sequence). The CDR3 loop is CASSIEQGRSNEQFF. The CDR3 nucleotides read TGTGCCAGTAGTATAGAACAGGGGAGAAGCAATGAGCAGTTCTTC.

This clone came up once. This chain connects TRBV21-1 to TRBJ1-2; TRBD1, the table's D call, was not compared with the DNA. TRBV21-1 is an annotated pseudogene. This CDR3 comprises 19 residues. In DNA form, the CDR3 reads TGTGCCAGCAGCAAGGGTGGGACAGGGGCAGGTGGGAGGAACTATGGCTACACCTTC. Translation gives CASSKGGTGAGGRNYGYTF.

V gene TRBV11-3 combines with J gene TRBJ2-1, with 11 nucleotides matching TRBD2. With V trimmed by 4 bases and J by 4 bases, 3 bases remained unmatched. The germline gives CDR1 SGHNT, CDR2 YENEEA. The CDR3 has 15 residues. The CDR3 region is CASSWGLAVYNEQFF. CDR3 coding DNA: TGTGCCAGCAGCTGGGGACTAGCGGTTTACAATGAGCAGTTCTTC.

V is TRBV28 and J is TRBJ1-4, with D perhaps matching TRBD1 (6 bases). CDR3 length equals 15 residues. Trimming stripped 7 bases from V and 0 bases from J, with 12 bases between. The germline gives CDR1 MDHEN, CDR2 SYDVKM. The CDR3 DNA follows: TGTGCCAGCATGGGGGCCCTTGCAACTAATGAAAAACTGTTTTTT. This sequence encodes CASMGALATNEKLFF.

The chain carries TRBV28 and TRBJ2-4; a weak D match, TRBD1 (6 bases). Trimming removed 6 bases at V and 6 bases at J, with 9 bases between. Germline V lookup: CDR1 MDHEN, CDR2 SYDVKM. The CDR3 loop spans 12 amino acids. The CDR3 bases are TGTGCCAGCAGGCAGGGGACAAACATTCAGTACTTC. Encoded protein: CASRQGTNIQYF. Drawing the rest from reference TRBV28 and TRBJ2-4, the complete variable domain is DVKVTQSSRYLVKRTGEKVFLECVQDMDHENMFWYRQDPGLGLRLIYFSYDVKMKEKGDIPEGYSVSREKKERFSLILESASTNQTSMYLCASRQGTNIQYFGAGTRLSVL.

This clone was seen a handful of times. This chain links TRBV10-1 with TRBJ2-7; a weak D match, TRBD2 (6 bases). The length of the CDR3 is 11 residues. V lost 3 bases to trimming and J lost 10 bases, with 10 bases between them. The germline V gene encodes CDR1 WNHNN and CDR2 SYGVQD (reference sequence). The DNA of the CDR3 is TGCGCCAGCAGTGAATTGGGAGGTCAGTACTTC. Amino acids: CASSELGGQYF.

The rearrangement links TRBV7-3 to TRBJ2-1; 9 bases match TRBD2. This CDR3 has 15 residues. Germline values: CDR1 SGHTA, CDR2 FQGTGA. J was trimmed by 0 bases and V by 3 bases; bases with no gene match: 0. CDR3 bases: TGTGCCAGCAGCTTTAGCGGGGGCTCCTACAATGAGCAGTTCTTC. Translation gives CASSFSGGSYNEQFF.

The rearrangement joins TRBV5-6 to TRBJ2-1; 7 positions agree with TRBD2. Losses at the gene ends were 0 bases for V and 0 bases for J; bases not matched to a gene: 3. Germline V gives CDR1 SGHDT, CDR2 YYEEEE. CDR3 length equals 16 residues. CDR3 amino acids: CASSLAPSGSYNEQFF. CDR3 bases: TGTGCCAGCAGCTTGGCTCCTAGCGGCTCCTACAATGAGCAGTTCTTC. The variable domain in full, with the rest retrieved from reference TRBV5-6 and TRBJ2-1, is DAGVTQSPTHLIKTRGQQVTLRCSPKSGHDTVSWYQQALGQGPQFIFQYYEEEERQRGNFPDRFSGHQFPNYSSELNVNALLLGDSALYLCASSLAPSGSYNEQFFGPGTRLTVL.

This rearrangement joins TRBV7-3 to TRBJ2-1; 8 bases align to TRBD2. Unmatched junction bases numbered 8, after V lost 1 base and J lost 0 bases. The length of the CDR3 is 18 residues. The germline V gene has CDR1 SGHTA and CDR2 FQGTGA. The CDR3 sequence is CASSLRPGSGSSYNEQFF. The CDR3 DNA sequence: TGTGCCAGCAGCTTAAGGCCGGGGAGCGGGAGCTCCTACAATGAGCAGTTCTTC.

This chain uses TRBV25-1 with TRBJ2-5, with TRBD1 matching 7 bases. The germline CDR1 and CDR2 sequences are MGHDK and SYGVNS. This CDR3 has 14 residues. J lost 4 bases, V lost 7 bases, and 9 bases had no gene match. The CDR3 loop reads CASNRPGGGETQYF. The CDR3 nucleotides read TGTGCCAGCAATCGTCCAGGGGGTGGAGAGACCCAGTACTTC. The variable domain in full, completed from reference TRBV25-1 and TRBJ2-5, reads EADIYQTPRYLVIGTGKKITLECSQTMGHDKMYWYQQDPGMELHLIHYSYGVNSTEKGDLSSESTVSRIRTEHFPLTLESARPSHTSQYLCASNRPGGGETQYFGPGTRLLVL.

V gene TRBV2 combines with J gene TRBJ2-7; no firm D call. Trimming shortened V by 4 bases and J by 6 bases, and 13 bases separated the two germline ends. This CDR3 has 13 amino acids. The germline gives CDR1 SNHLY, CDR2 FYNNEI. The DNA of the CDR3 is TGTGCCAGCAGTGCGAACCCCGGTGGCGAGCAGTACTTC. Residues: CASSANPGGEQYF.

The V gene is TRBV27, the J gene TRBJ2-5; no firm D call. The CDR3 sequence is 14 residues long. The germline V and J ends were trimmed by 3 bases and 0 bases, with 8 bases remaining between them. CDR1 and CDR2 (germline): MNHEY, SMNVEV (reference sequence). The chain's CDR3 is CASSFYVYQETQYF. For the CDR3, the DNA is TGTGCCAGCAGTTTCTACGTGTACCAAGAGACCCAGTACTTC.

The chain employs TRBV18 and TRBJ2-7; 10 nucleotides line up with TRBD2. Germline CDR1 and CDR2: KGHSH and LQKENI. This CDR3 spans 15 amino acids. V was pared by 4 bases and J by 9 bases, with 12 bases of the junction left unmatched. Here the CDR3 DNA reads TGTGCCAGCTCACGTTCCGGAGCGGGAGGGCGGGCGCAGTACTTC. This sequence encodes CASSRSGAGGRAQYF.